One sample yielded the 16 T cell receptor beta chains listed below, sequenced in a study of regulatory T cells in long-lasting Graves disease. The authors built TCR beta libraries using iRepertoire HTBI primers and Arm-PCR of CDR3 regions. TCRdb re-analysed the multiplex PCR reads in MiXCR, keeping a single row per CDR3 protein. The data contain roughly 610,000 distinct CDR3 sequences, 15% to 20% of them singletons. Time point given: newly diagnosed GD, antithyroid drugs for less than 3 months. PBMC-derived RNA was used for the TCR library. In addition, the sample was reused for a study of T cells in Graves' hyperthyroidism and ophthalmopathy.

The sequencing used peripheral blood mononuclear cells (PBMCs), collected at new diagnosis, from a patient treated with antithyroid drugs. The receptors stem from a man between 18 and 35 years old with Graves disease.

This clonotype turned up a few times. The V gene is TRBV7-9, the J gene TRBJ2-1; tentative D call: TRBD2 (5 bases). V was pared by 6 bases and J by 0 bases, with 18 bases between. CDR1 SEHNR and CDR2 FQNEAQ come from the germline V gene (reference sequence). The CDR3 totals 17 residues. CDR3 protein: CASREDIGRGSYNEQFF. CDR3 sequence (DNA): TGTGCCAGCAGGGAGGATATAGGTCGCGGCTCCTACAATGAGCAGTTCTTC.

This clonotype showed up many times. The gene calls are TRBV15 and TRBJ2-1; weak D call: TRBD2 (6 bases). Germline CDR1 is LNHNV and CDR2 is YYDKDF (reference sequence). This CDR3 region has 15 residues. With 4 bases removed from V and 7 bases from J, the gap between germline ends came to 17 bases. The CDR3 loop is CATSTPGGESNEQFF. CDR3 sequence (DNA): TGTGCCACCAGCACCCCCGGCGGGGAATCAAATGAGCAGTTCTTC.

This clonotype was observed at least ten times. The CDR3 nucleotides read TGTGCCAGCACCAGGACGGGGGGACCAGATACGCAGTATTTT. This gives the protein CASTRTGGPDTQYF. The chain joins TRBV12-3 or TRBV12-4 to TRBJ2-3, with 7 bases matching TRBD2. CDR3 length: 14 amino acids. The J segment lost 4 bases and the V segment lost 7 bases, leaving 8 bases of the junction unmatched.

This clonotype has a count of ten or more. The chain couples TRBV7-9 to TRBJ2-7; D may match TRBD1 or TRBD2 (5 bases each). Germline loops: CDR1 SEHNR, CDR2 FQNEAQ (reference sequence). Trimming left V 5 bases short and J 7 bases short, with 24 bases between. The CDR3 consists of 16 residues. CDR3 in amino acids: CASSLPPGTVDLEQYF. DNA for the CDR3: TGTGCCAGCAGCCTTCCCCCCGGGACGGTGGATCTGGAGCAGTACTTC.

The CDR3 is CASSLLAGVSYEQYF. CDR3 coding DNA: TGTGCCAGCAGTTTACTAGCGGGAGTTTCCTACGAGCAGTACTTC. J is TRBJ2-7 and V is TRBV27, with TRBD2 matching over 10 bases. The CDR3 extends over 15 amino acids. The germline gives CDR1 MNHEY, CDR2 SMNVEV (reference sequence). V was pared by 2 bases and J by 1 base, with 2 bases of the junction left unmatched.

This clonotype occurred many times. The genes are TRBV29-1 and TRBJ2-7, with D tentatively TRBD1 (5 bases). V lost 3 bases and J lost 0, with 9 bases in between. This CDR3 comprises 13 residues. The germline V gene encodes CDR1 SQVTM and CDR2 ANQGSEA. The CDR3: CSVDRADSYEQYF. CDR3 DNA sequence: TGCAGCGTTGACAGGGCGGACTCCTACGAGCAGTACTTC.

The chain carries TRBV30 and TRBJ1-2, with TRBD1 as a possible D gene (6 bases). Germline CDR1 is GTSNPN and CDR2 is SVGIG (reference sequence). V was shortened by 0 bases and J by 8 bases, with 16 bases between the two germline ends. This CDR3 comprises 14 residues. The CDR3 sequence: CAWSVIQGPGGYTF. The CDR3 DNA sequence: TGTGCCTGGAGTGTAATACAGGGTCCAGGGGGCTACACCTTC.

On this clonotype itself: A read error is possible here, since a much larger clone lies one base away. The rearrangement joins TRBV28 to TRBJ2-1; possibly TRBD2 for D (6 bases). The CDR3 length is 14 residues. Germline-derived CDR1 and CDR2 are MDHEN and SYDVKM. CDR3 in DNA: TGTGCCAGCGTCGGGAGACCCTCTCAAGAGACCCAGTGCTTC. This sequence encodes CASVGRPSQETQCF.

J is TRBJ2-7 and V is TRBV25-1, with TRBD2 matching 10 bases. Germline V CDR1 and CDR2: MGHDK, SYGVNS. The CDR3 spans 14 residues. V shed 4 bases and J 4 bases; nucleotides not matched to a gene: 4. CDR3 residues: CASSASGSRYEQYF. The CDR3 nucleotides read TGTGCCAGCAGTGCTAGCGGGAGTCGGTACGAGCAGTACTTC.

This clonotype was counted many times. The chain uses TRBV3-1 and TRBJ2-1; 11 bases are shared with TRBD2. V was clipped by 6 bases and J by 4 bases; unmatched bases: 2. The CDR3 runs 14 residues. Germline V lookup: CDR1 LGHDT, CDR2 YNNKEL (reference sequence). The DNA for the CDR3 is TGTGCCAGCAGGACTAGCGGGGCGTACAATGAGCAGTTCTTC. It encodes CASRTSGAYNEQFF.

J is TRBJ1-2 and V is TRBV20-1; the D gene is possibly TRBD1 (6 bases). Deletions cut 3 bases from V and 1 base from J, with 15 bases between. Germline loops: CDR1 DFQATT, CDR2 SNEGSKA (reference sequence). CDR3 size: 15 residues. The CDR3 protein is CSASGGTQVNYGYTF. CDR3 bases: TGCAGTGCTAGTGGTGGGACACAAGTTAACTATGGCTACACCTTC.

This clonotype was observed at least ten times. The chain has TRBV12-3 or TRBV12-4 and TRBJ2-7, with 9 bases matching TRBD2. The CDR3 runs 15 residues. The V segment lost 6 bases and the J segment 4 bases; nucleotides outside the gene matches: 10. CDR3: CASREALAGGYEQYF. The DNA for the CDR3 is TGTGCCAGCAGGGAAGCACTAGCGGGCGGGTACGAGCAGTACTTC.

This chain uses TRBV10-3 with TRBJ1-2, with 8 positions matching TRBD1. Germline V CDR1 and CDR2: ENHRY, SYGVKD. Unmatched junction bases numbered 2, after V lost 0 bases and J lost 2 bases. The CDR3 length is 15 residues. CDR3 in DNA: TGTGCCATCAGTGAGTCAGGACAGGGAAACTATGGCTACACCTTC. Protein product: CAISESGQGNYGYTF.

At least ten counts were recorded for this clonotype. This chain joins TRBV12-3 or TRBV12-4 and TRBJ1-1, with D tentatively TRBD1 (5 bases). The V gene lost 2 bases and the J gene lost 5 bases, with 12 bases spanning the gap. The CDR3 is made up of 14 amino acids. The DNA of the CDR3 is TGTGCCAGCAGTTTATGGGGGAGTGAAACTGAAGCTTTCTTT. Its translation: CASSLWGSETEAFF.

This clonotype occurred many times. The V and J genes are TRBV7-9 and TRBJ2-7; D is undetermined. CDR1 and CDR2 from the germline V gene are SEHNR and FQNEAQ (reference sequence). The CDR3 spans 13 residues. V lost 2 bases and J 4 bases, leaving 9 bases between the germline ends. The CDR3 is CASSLLGDYEQYF. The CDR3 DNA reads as TGTGCCAGCAGCTTATTGGGCGATTACGAGCAGTACTTC. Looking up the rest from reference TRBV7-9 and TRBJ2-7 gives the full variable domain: DTGVSQNPRHKITKRGQNVTFRCDPISEHNRLYWYRQTLGQGPEFLTYFQNEAQLEKSRLLSDRFSAERPKGSFSTLEIQRTEQGDSAMYLCASSLLGDYEQYFGPGTRLTVT.

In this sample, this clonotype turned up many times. The CDR3 spells CASGEGAYGYTF. The CDR3 bases are TGTGCCAGCGGGGAGGGGGCCTATGGCTACACCTTC. This sequence joins TRBV6-1 and TRBJ1-2, with 7 nucleotides matching TRBD1. This CDR3 spans 12 amino acids. Germline values: CDR1 MNHNS, CDR2 SASEGT. Germline trimming cut 8 bases from V and 4 bases from J; bases unmatched to any gene: 4.